This TCR beta chain was identified during a study of cytomegalovirus exposure and HLA in healthy donors. Across the study: The 100 to 150 validation repertoires and the 666 first-cohort repertoires shared a platform, a later analysis reported.

General study results and limits: Most TCR sequences were uncommon, yet certain public TCRs appeared in many donors. High specificity and sensitivity for cytomegalovirus status were reported for the classifier. According to the study, 180 or so TCR beta chains were cytomegalovirus-associated.

The CDR3 runs to 19 residues. After removal of 0 bases from V and 3 bases from J, the junction contained 16 bases not matched to a gene. From germline, CDR1 is GTSNPN and CDR2 SVGIG (reference sequence). The assay was immunoSEQ multiplex PCR, and TCRdb's table has in-frame clones only and misses some. Among fewer than 250,000 clones listed, around 80% were seen once. On this clone: Its antigen is as yet unknown.

The clonotype was recovered from a woman aged 25-40 years in good health and CMV-seropositive. The specimen was PBMCs. The genes are TRBV30 and TRBJ2-5; 10 positions agree with TRBD1. The CDR3 nucleotides read TGTGCCTGGAGTGTACGAGGACAGGGGGGGCCAGGACGTAAAGAGACCCAGTACTTC. It codes for CAWSVRGQGGPGRKETQYF.